The 9 T cell receptor beta chains in this list originate from one sample, sequenced in a study of T cells in Graves' hyperthyroidism and ophthalmopathy (dated by TCRdb to between 2018 and 2020). The library was built by means of multiplex PCR. Data came from an Illumina HiSeq 2000. The TCR beta CDR3 regions were amplified from the RNA transcripts. For the first round of RT-PCR on the TCR CDR3, the HTBI primer set was used together with the Qiagen OneStep RT-PCR kit. TCRdb's own reprocessing of the public reads used fastp at Q25 and MiXCR and kept productive beta chains. Identical CDR3 protein sequences are pooled into one entry, listed with their most common genes and DNA. This sample lists about 24,000 distinct CDR3 sequences; 49% were detected once. The top ten hold 25% of the sample. Sample: blood. The receptors stem from a woman aged 40 to 55 with Graves' hyperthyroidism that later progressed to Graves' ophthalmopathy.

This clonotype was seen a handful of times. The chain couples TRBV25-1 to TRBJ1-6, with 8 nucleotides matching TRBD1. CDR3 length equals 14 residues. The germline CDR1 and CDR2 sequences are MGHDK and SYGVNS. V was pared by 5 bases and J by 6 bases, with 3 bases of the junction left unmatched. This CDR3 is CASSQGAVNSPLHF. The CDR3 DNA sequence: TGTGCCAGCAGTCAGGGGGCAGTTAATTCACCCCTCCACTTT.

By its share, this clonotype is medium-sized. V and J are TRBV20-1 and TRBJ2-1, with D possibly being TRBD2 (6 bases). Germline V gene lookup returns CDR1 DFQATT and CDR2 SNEGSKA (reference sequence). The length of the CDR3 is 15 residues. V lost 0 bases and J lost 1, with 10 bases in between. The CDR3 reads CSAREAGWSYNEQFF. CDR3 coding DNA: TGCAGTGCTAGAGAGGCGGGGTGGTCCTACAATGAGCAGTTCTTC.

The J gene is TRBJ1-1, the V gene TRBV7-2; a possible D gene is TRBD1 (5 bases). The germline V gene has CDR1 SGHTA and CDR2 FQGNSA. The CDR3 has 16 amino acids. Deletions cut 2 bases from V and 0 bases from J, with 13 bases between. The CDR3: CASSLQGPMVNTEAFF. In DNA form, the CDR3 reads TGTGCCAGCAGCTTACAGGGTCCCATGGTGAACACTGAAGCTTTCTTT.

This clonotype has only a few counts. The V and J genes are TRBV7-4 and TRBJ2-3, with a weak D call TRBD1 (6 bases). The CDR3 consists of 22 residues. Trimming shortened V by 5 bases and J by 4 bases, and 37 bases separated the two germline ends. Germline CDR1 reads SGHVT; CDR2 reads SQSDAQ. This chain's CDR3 is CASSQYYPDGTTLPWGADTQYF. For the CDR3, the DNA is TGTGCCAGCAGCCAATATTATCCTGACGGGACAACGTTGCCGTGGGGCGCAGATACGCAGTATTTT.

This chain uses TRBV20-1 with TRBJ2-3; tentative D call: TRBD1 (5 bases). Germline CDR1 DFQATT, CDR2 SNEGSKA (reference sequence). Trimming left V 3 bases short and J 4 bases short, with 14 bases between. CDR3 length: 14 amino acids. Here the CDR3 DNA reads TGCAGTGCTAGTAACCCAAGGGGCCCAGATACGCAGTATTTT. Amino acid sequence: CSASNPRGPDTQYF.

This clonotype was counted between two and nine times. The chain uses TRBV20-1 and TRBJ1-2; possible D gene TRBD1, 5 bases. CDR1 and CDR2 from the germline V gene are DFQATT and SNEGSKA (reference sequence). V shed 3 bases and J shed 4 bases, with 9 bases lying between them. The CDR3 spans 12 residues. This chain's CDR3 is CSASRDGYGYTF. The CDR3 DNA sequence: TGCAGTGCTAGCCGGGACGGCTATGGCTACACCTTC.

V and J are TRBV13 and TRBJ2-1; D might be TRBD2 (5 bases). This CDR3 contains 15 residues. The germline V gene has CDR1 PRHDT and CDR2 FYEKMQ (reference sequence). The CDR3 sequence: CASCTTRGKGNEQFF. CDR3 DNA: TGTGCTAGCTGCACTACTCGGGGTAAGGGCAATGAGCAGTTCTTC.

About this clonotype itself: At one end, the junction sequence differs from germline, possibly due to a read error. V and J are TRBV25-1 and TRBJ2-1, with 9 bases lining up with TRBD2. The length of the CDR3 is 20 residues. Per the germline V gene, CDR1 is MGHDK and CDR2 is SYGVNS. The CDR3 loop is CASSGGASGLALTPPNERFF. The CDR3 nucleotides are TGCGCCAGCAGTGGAGGGGCGAGCGGACTAGCGCTAACTCCTCCCAATGAGCGGTTCTTC.

This clonotype was picked up a small number of times. The gene calls are TRBV20-1 and TRBJ2-7; D may be TRBD2 (6 bases). V lost 6 bases, J lost 0 bases, and 18 bases lay in between. Germline V gene data show CDR1 as DFQATT and CDR2 as SNEGSKA (reference sequence). The CDR3 consists of 15 residues. This chain's CDR3 is CSASGPYRNSYEQYF. Written as DNA, the CDR3 is TGCAGTGCCAGCGGGCCTTACCGTAACTCCTACGAGCAGTACTTC.